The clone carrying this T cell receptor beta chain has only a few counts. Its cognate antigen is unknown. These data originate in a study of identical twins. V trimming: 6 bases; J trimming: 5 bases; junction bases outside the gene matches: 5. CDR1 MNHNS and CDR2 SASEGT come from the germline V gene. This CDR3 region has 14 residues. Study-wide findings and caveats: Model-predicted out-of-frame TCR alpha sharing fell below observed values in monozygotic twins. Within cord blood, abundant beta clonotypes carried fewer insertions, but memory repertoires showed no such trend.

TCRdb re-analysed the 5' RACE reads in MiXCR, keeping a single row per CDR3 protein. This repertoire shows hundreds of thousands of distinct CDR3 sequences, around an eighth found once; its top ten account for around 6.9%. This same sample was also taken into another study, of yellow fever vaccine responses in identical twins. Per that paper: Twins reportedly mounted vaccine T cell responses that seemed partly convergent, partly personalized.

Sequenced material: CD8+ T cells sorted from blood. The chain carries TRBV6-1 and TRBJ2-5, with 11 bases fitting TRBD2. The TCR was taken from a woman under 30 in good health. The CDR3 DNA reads TGTGCCAGCAGGTTTAGCGGGGGGGCGGAGACCCAGTACTTC. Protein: CASRFSGGAETQYF.